This TCR beta chain was sequenced during a study of OX40 agonist ivuxolimab in advanced cancers. Findings and caveats of the study: Fewer expanded clones were found on average in CD4+ than in CD8+ T cells.

As for this clone: The antigen is undetermined.

Looked up from germline, CDR1 is SGHRS and CDR2 is YFSETQ. The V gene end was trimmed by 0 bases and the J gene end by 3 bases; junction bases not matched to a gene: 5. This CDR3 spans 16 amino acids. Method: immunoSEQ multiplex PCR; TCRdb's copy keeps in-frame clones and lacks some. Found here are around 40,000 clones, about 92% of them singletons; the top ten hold 8% to 10%. V and J are TRBV5-1 and TRBJ2-2, with TRBD2 identical over 7 bases. The specimen comprised CD4+ or CD8+ T cells sorted from blood, sampled in a trial of the OX40 agonist ivuxolimab. The TCR originated in an adult with an advanced solid tumor such as melanoma, head and neck, liver or kidney cancer. The CDR3 sequence: CASSLVAGDDTGELFF. CDR3 nucleotides: TGCGCCAGCAGCTTGGTTGCGGGAGATGACACCGGGGAGCTGTTTTTT.